One and the same sample provided the 2 T cell receptor beta chains below, sequenced in a study of blood T cell repertoires in COVID-19. Assay used: immunoSEQ multiplex PCR; TCRdb lists only in-frame clones, some missing. The repertoire has 220,000 or so clones, more than 80% of them found once; the top ten carry 3% to 3.5%. Sequences were obtained from PBMCs or T cells enriched from blood (not recorded which). All receptors derive from a woman aged 18-29 years in a cohort exposed to, infected with or recovered from COVID-19 (not recorded which).

This sequence joins TRBV2 and TRBJ1-1; 9 positions agree with TRBD1. Germline V lookup: CDR1 SNHLY, CDR2 FYNNEI. This CDR3 region has 14 residues. The trim removed 6 bases at V and 2 bases at J, leaving 4 bases unmatched. As DNA, the CDR3 is TGTGCCAGCAGCGACAGGGGGAGCAACACTGAAGCTTTCTTT. It is translated as CASSDRGSNTEAFF. Full variable domain (missing parts from reference TRBV2 and TRBJ1-1): EPEVTQTPSHQVTQMGQEVILRCVPISNHLYFYWYRQILGQKVEFLVSFYNNEISEKSEIFDDQFSVERPDGSNFTLKIRSTKLEDSAMYFCASSDRGSNTEAFFGQGTRLTVV.

V and J are TRBV2 and TRBJ1-5, with D perhaps TRBD1 (6 bases). V was pared by 0 bases and J by 0 bases, with 12 bases between. Germline V gives CDR1 SNHLY, CDR2 FYNNEI. The CDR3 covers 17 residues. The DNA of the CDR3 is TGTGCCAGCAGTGAAGCATCGGGGGGCTATAGCAATCAGCCCCAGCATTTT. It translates to CASSEASGGYSNQPQHF.